A single sample is the source of the 7 T cell receptor beta chains below, sequenced in a study of shared clonotypes between healthy human individuals (TCRdb year 2020). Libraries were prepared through the immunoSEQ multiplex PCR assay. TCRdb carries this immuneACCESS record with in-frame sequences only. Its versions omit some clonotypes, under half of them owing to an unresolved V gene in the studies checked, with the rest unexplained. The sample contains 1.6 million or so clones, 97% to 99% of them found a single time. 0.3% to 0.45% of the sample is taken by the ten largest. The specimen sequenced was naive CD4+ T cells sorted from blood. The cell subset or site label, as the study defines it: CD45RA+ positively selected. Receptors were obtained from a man younger than 40 in good health.

The chain carries TRBV28 and TRBJ1-2, with D possibly being TRBD1 (6 bases). Trimming cost V 2 bases and J 8 bases, with 18 bases left between them. Germline CDR1 is MDHEN and CDR2 is SYDVKM. This CDR3 has 15 amino acids. CDR3: CASSLNHRGREGYTF. The CDR3 DNA reads TGTGCCAGCAGTTTAAATCATCGGGGGCGGGAAGGCTACACCTTC.

The chain combines TRBV7-9 with TRBJ2-7; D gene uncertain. Germline V CDR1 and CDR2: SEHNR, FQNEAQ (reference sequence). The V gene lost 3 bases and the J gene lost 2 bases, with 14 bases spanning the gap. CDR3 length: 15 residues. DNA for the CDR3: TGTGCCAGCAGCTTGCTCTTCGGGTCCCCCTACGAGCAGTACTTC. Encoded protein: CASSLLFGSPYEQYF.

The gene calls are TRBV7-9 and TRBJ2-7; 7 positions agree with TRBD1. Germline loops: CDR1 SEHNR, CDR2 FQNEAQ (reference sequence). With V trimmed by 2 bases and J by 4 bases, 11 bases remained unmatched. The CDR3 has 16 residues. The CDR3 protein is CASSLLGSGGTYEQYF. The CDR3, as DNA: TGTGCCAGCAGCTTACTAGGGTCAGGGGGTACTTACGAGCAGTACTTC.

The V and J genes are TRBV6-1 and TRBJ2-2; possibly TRBD1 or TRBD2 for D (5 bases each). V was cut by 7 bases and J by 7 bases, with 10 bases left in between. Germline V CDR1 and CDR2: MNHNS, SASEGT. This CDR3 region has 12 residues. The CDR3 spells CASTGPRGELFF. The DNA for the CDR3 is TGTGCCAGCACGGGACCCCGCGGGGAGCTGTTTTTT.

The rearrangement links TRBV30 to TRBJ2-7; D gene unclear. With 4 bases removed from V and 5 bases from J, the gap between germline ends came to 9 bases. The CDR3 spans 11 residues. Looked up from germline, CDR1 is GTSNPN and CDR2 is SVGIG (reference sequence). The CDR3 region is CAWNRAHEQYF. The CDR3 DNA reads TGTGCCTGGAACCGAGCCCACGAGCAGTACTTC.

The chain uses TRBV14 and TRBJ2-5; 8 bases are shared with TRBD1. After removal of 3 bases from V and 5 bases from J, the junction contained 14 bases not matched to a gene. There are 17 residues in the CDR3. The germline gives CDR1 SGHDN, CDR2 FVKESK. CDR3 loop: CASSQPRSRGRRETQYF. The CDR3 nucleotides read TGTGCCAGCAGCCAGCCCCGGTCCAGGGGGCGCCGGGAGACCCAGTACTTC.

This clone was counted once. The chain employs TRBV28 and TRBJ2-3; D perhaps matches TRBD1 (6 bases). The CDR3 consists of 16 residues. Trimming pared 2 bases from V and 0 bases from J, leaving 12 bases between. Germline CDR1 reads MDHEN; CDR2 reads SYDVKM. The CDR3, as DNA: TGTGCCAGCAGTTTAGTACAGGGCAGTAGCACAGATACGCAGTATTTT. It encodes CASSLVQGSSTDTQYF. Supplemented by reference TRBV28 and TRBJ2-3, the full variable domain reads DVKVTQSSRYLVKRTGEKVFLECVQDMDHENMFWYRQDPGLGLRLIYFSYDVKMKEKGDIPEGYSVSREKKERFSLILESASTNQTSMYLCASSLVQGSSTDTQYFGPGTRLTVL.